These T cell receptor beta chains were read from a single sample in a study of radiotherapy plus CTLA-4 blockade in lung cancer. The protocol was immunoSEQ multiplex PCR, while the TCRdb copy is restricted to in-frame clones and leaves out a portion. The repertoire holds approximately 28,000 clones, around 85% seen once, with 7.7% in the top ten. The input for sequencing was peripheral blood, taken from a patient treated with radiotherapy plus ipilimumab. These receptor sequences come from a human donor with non-small cell lung cancer who had stable disease on radiotherapy plus ipilimumab. The conserved cysteine and the conserved F or W are not part of the CDR3 here. The D gene is left open where the match is weak. For some rows the clone size is stated as once, few or many, or as a class when expanded; others skip it.

size: -
V: TRBV4-1
D: -
CDR3: ASSQEETSNYGYT

size: -
V: TRBV7-6
D: -
CDR3: ASSLESASPAF

size: -
V: TRBV7-2
D: -
CDR3: ASSSAGTLETQY

size: -
V: TRBV6-5
D: -
CDR3: ASSRNSYEQY

size: -
V: TRBV9
D: -
CDR3: ASSSPKFPGEQF

size: -
V: TRBV7-9
D: TRBD1
CDR3: ASSREQGKAF

size: -
V: TRBV4-3
D: -
CDR3: ASSHPDGGANTEAF

size: -
V: TRBV9
D: -
CDR3: ASGRGDGTDTQY

size: -
V: TRBV7-8
D: -
CDR3: ASSLKAGNTIY

size: once
V: TRBV10-2
D: -
CDR3: ASSALRSGADT

size: -
V: TRBV25-1
D: -
CDR3: ASSLTGTYEQY

size: -
V: TRBV6-1
D: -
CDR3: ASSDSLDSGNTIY

size: -
V: TRBV4-1
D: -
CDR3: ASSQDHPANTGELF

size: few
V: TRBV6-5
D: TRBD1
CDR3: ASSSTGGGYEQY

size: -
V: TRBV7-2
D: -
CDR3: ASSSTPGELF

size: -
V: TRBV5-8
D: -
CDR3: ATRGGLAVAF

size: -
V: TRBV5-4
D: -
CDR3: ASSLRRGANTDTQY

size: -
V: TRBV6-1
D: TRBD1
CDR3: ASSPGQVNYEQY

size: -
V: TRBV29-1
D: -
CDR3: SVELASRHGYT

size: -
V: TRBV25-1
D: -
CDR3: ATTAGPGLPTSTDTQY

size: -
V: TRBV9
D: TRBD2
CDR3: ASSVVGLAREQF

size: -
V: TRBV5-4
D: -
CDR3: ASSALGQPNTEAF

size: -
V: TRBV5-8
D: -
CDR3: ASGRTRRASGNTIY

size: -
V: TRBV11-3
D: -
CDR3: ASSLNGFRGNEQF

size: -
V: TRBV15
D: -
CDR3: ATSRDKRTDTQY

size: -
V: TRBV6-5
D: -
CDR3: ASNWVQTNEKLF

size: -
V: TRBV7-9
D: TRBD1
CDR3: ASSLSGQGNSPLH

size: once
V: TRBV10-3
D: -
CDR3: AISESKSSPLH

size: -
V: TRBV29-1
D: -
CDR3: SVRGNSGTEAF

size: -
V: TRBV2
D: TRBD2
CDR3: ASSLAGVEQF

size: -
V: TRBV27
D: -
CDR3: ASSSLVAKNIQY

size: -
V: TRBV19
D: -
CDR3: ASSPLGINYGYT

size: -
V: TRBV5-4
D: -
CDR3: ASSLEGGDSPLH